The source of this T cell receptor (beta chain) is a study of CD8 T cells in ankylosing spondylitis. Notes on the study in general: Typical of ankylosing spondylitis blood, it appeared, was a TCR beta motif of under 10 highly homologous variants. A number of the motif variants had already been described in reactive arthritis synovial fluid and blood. The disease-linked clones had a CD8+ phenotype and low blood frequencies.

This clonotype was seen a few times. The antigen is not known. TCR beta libraries were made by quantitative 5'-RACE with molecular barcodes. TCRdb used MiXCR to reprocess the 5' RACE reads, holding one entry per CDR3 protein. Of more than 250,000 distinct CDR3 sequences in the sample, 9.5% to 13% were seen once. This TCR derives from a female donor with ankylosing spondylitis or in good health (not recorded which). Sequenced: blood, either unsorted or a sorted T cell fraction (not recorded which).

The CDR3: CASSTWPGHLHF. CDR3 coding DNA: TGTGCCAGCAGCACTTGGCCCGGACACCTCCACTTT. The V and J genes are TRBV7-2 and TRBJ1-6; tentatively, D is TRBD1 (5 bases). The V gene lost 5 bases and the J gene lost 15 bases, with 14 bases spanning the gap. The CDR3 extends over 12 amino acids. Germline CDR1 SGHTA, CDR2 FQGNSA. Full variable domain (missing parts from reference TRBV7-2 and TRBJ1-6): GAGVSQSPSNKVTEKGKDVELRCDPISGHTALYWYRQSLGQGLEFLIYFQGNSAPDKSGLPSDRFSAERTGGSVSTLTIQRTQQEDSAVYLCASSTWPGHLHFGNGTRLTVT.